The 22 T cell receptor beta chains in this list originate from one sample, sequenced in a study of cytomegalovirus exposure and HLA in healthy donors. In the PCR, 60 Vbeta and 13 Jbeta primers were used. The data were produced by immunoSEQ multiplex PCR, yet TCRdb's version contains in-frame clones alone and is incomplete. The sample yields some 200,000 clones, 77% seen once. The source material was PBMCs. The receptors here all came from a woman in her sixties or seventies in good health and CMV-seropositive.

About this clone: The junction does not match germline at one end; this may be a read error. This chain links TRBV28 with TRBJ2-7; D remains ambiguous. The CDR3 is 15 amino acids. Per germline, CDR1 MDHEN and CDR2 SYDVKM. CDR3 residues: CASSFLSSSSQAVGF. The DNA of the CDR3 is TGTGCCAGCAGTTTCTTAAGTTCGAGCAGTCAGGCTGTAGGTTTC. Based on the CDR3 plus reference TRBV28 and TRBJ2-7, the full variable domain is DVKVTQSSRYLVKRTGEKVFLECVQDMDHENMFWYRQDPGLGLRLIYFSYDVKMKEKGDIPEGYSVSREKKERFSLILESASTNQTSMYLCASSFLSSSSQAVGFGPGTRLTVT.

The chain joins TRBV4-3 to TRBJ2-7; 10 bases are a match to TRBD1. Germline V CDR1 and CDR2: LGHNA, YSLEER. Trimming cost V 3 bases and J 2 bases; bases outside gene matches: 4. The CDR3 has 15 residues. The CDR3 DNA is TGCGCCAGCAGCCATTTAGACAGGGGGCCCTACGAGCAGTACTTC. Its translation: CASSHLDRGPYEQYF.

V gene TRBV6-6 combines with J gene TRBJ2-5; 10 positions agree with TRBD2. The ends lost 0 bases at V and 5 bases at J; junction bases unmatched: 6. The germline CDR1 and CDR2 sequences are MNHNY and SVGAGI (reference sequence). The CDR3 loop spans 16 amino acids. The CDR3 sequence: CASSYSGGTSAETQYF. CDR3 DNA: TGTGCCAGCAGTTACTCGGGGGGGACTAGCGCCGAGACCCAGTACTTC.

The V gene is TRBV4-3, the J gene TRBJ2-3; 8 positions match TRBD2. This CDR3 has 18 residues. J lost 0 bases, V lost 1 base, and 9 bases had no gene match. Germline CDR1 LGHNA, CDR2 YSLEER. The CDR3 loop reads CASSQVPAGVSSTDTQYF. CDR3 bases: TGCGCCAGCAGCCAAGTTCCAGCGGGGGTATCTAGCACAGATACGCAGTATTTT.

The genes are TRBV18 and TRBJ2-1, with a weak D call TRBD2 (6 bases). This CDR3 spans 16 amino acids. The ends were cut back, 5 bases at V and 7 bases at J, with 21 bases in the middle. The germline CDR1 and CDR2 sequences are KGHSH and LQKENI. The CDR3 DNA sequence: TGTGCCAGCTCAAATTTAAGGGACTCTATTTGGAATGAGCAGTTCTTC. The encoded protein is CASSNLRDSIWNEQFF. The full variable domain, its missing parts supplied by reference TRBV18 and TRBJ2-1, is NAGVMQNPRHLVRRRGQEARLRCSPMKGHSHVYWYRQLPEEGLKFMVYLQKENIIDESGMPKERFSAEFPKEGPSILRIQQVVRGDSAAYFCASSNLRDSIWNEQFFGPGTRLTVL.

This clone was counted between two and nine times. J is TRBJ2-7 and V is TRBV28, with D perhaps matching TRBD1 (5 bases). Germline CDR1 reads MDHEN; CDR2 reads SYDVKM. Trimming shortened V by 7 bases and J by 0 bases, and 16 bases separated the two germline ends. CDR3 length equals 15 residues. The CDR3 DNA is TGTGCCAGCAACAGGCCTTCCGGAATCTCCTACGAGCAGTACTTC. It translates to CASNRPSGISYEQYF.

This clone came up once. The CDR3 DNA sequence: TGCGCCAGCAGCCTGGGACAGGGGTACACCGGGGAGCTGTTTTTT. Encoded protein: CASSLGQGYTGELFF. V usage is TRBV4-1 and J usage is TRBJ2-2, with 10 positions matching TRBD1. J was trimmed by 3 bases and V by 4 bases; bases with no gene match: 2. Germline V gene sequence: CDR1 MGHRA, CDR2 YSYEKL. The CDR3 totals 15 residues.

The V call is TRBV19, the J call TRBJ1-4, with 11 positions matching TRBD1. The CDR3 is 13 amino acids. Germline values: CDR1 LNHDA, CDR2 SQIVND (reference sequence). Trimming removed 6 bases from V and 6 bases from J; junction bases left unmatched: 0. CDR3 region: CASRDRGHEKLFF. The CDR3 DNA follows: TGTGCCAGTAGGGACAGGGGGCATGAAAAACTGTTTTTT.

The chain uses TRBV5-4 and TRBJ2-5; TRBD1 matches at 9 bases. Germline CDR1 and CDR2: SGHNT and YYREEE (reference sequence). The length of the CDR3 is 17 residues. Germline trimming cut 2 bases from V and 2 bases from J; bases unmatched to any gene: 10. The CDR3: CASSFRTGANIQETQYF. Here the CDR3 DNA reads TGTGCCAGCAGCTTCCGGACAGGGGCCAACATTCAAGAGACCCAGTACTTC.

The rearrangement links TRBV11-2 to TRBJ2-5; D remains ambiguous. The CDR3 has 12 amino acids. V was trimmed by 3 bases and J by 2 bases, leaving 4 bases between them. In germline, CDR1 is SGHAT, CDR2 FQNNGV. The CDR3 sequence is CASSFFQETQYF. The CDR3 nucleotides are TGTGCCAGCAGCTTCTTTCAAGAGACCCAGTACTTC.

J is TRBJ2-7 and V is TRBV28, with D possibly matching TRBD1 (5 bases). The CDR3 sequence is 15 residues long. From germline, CDR1 is MDHEN and CDR2 SYDVKM. V shed 7 bases and J shed 4 bases, with 20 bases lying between them. The CDR3 DNA is TGTGCCAGCACTCCAGGGATGGGTAAAGCGTACGAGCAGTACTTC. It encodes CASTPGMGKAYEQYF.

This sequence joins TRBV6-5 and TRBJ1-1; weak D call: TRBD1 (6 bases). Per the germline V gene, CDR1 is MNHEY and CDR2 is SVGAGI. The CDR3 has 12 amino acids. V shed 6 bases and J shed 5 bases, with 10 bases lying between them. CDR3 sequence (DNA): TGTGCCAGCAGAGGACAGAGGACTGAAGCTTTCTTT. Translating gives CASRGQRTEAFF.

As DNA, the CDR3 is TGTGCCAGCAGTGCTATAGGGGTAGAGGGCTACACCTTC. It encodes CASSAIGVEGYTF. J is TRBJ1-2 and V is TRBV6-1, with D possibly being TRBD1 (5 bases). This CDR3 is 13 amino acids long. Germline V gene data show CDR1 as MNHNS and CDR2 as SASEGT. V was cut by 4 bases and J by 8 bases, with 14 bases left in between.

This rearrangement joins TRBV5-6 to TRBJ2-3, with 7 bases fitting TRBD2. Germline V gene data show CDR1 as SGHDT and CDR2 as YYEEEE. The V gene end was trimmed by 4 bases and the J gene end by 1 base; junction bases not matched to a gene: 6. The CDR3 covers 15 residues. CDR3 DNA sequence: TGTGCCAGCAGCCTCGGGACTACCCGCACAGATACGCAGTATTTT. This encodes CASSLGTTRTDTQYF. The variable domain in full, completed from reference TRBV5-6 and TRBJ2-3, reads DAGVTQSPTHLIKTRGQQVTLRCSPKSGHDTVSWYQQALGQGPQFIFQYYEEEERQRGNFPDRFSGHQFPNYSSELNVNALLLGDSALYLCASSLGTTRTDTQYFGPGTRLTVL.

The V and J genes are TRBV19 and TRBJ2-5, with TRBD1 matching 7 bases. TRBJ2-7 matches the DNA end more closely, so the J call is doubtful. From germline, CDR1 is LNHDA and CDR2 SQIVND (reference sequence). This CDR3 spans 15 amino acids. The CDR3 DNA is TGTGCCAGTAGTATAGCGGGACAGCGAGCCTACGAGCAGTACTTC. Translation gives CASSIAGQRAYEQYF.

In its sample, this clone was seen a few times. The rearrangement links TRBV4-1 to TRBJ2-7; D perhaps matches TRBD2 (6 bases). The CDR3 sequence is 16 residues long. Germline loops: CDR1 MGHRA, CDR2 YSYEKL. Between the trimmed V and J ends, which lost 3 bases and 0 bases, there was a span of 15 bases. The CDR3 loop reads CASSQASAGSSYEQYF. For the CDR3, the DNA is TGCGCCAGCAGCCAGGCCTCTGCCGGGAGCTCCTACGAGCAGTACTTC.

The rearrangement joins TRBV30 to TRBJ1-1; tentative D call: TRBD1 (5 bases). This CDR3 contains 13 residues. From germline, CDR1 is GTSNPN and CDR2 SVGIG (reference sequence). Trimming pared 3 bases from V and 5 bases from J, leaving 13 bases between. Written as DNA, the CDR3 is TGTGCCTGGAGAGCAGGGTCAGCGACTGAAGCTTTCTTT. It specifies CAWRAGSATEAFF.

The gene calls are TRBV9 and TRBJ2-1; TRBD2 matches at 14 bases. The CDR3 covers 17 residues. Germline V gene lookup returns CDR1 SGDLS and CDR2 YYNGEE. V shed 4 bases and J 4 bases; nucleotides not matched to a gene: 7. In DNA form, the CDR3 reads TGTGCCAGCAGCCCCCGACTAGCGGGGGGGTTTTACAATGAGCAGTTCTTC. This gives the protein CASSPRLAGGFYNEQFF.

The chain has TRBV2 and TRBJ1-5; TRBD1 agrees at 9 bases. The germline gives CDR1 SNHLY, CDR2 FYNNEI. V was pared by 6 bases and J by 7 bases, with 4 bases of the junction left unmatched. This CDR3 has 13 amino acids. The CDR3 coding sequence is TGTGCCAGCAGACAGGGGGCTGTCCAGCCCCAGCATTTT. Its protein product is CASRQGAVQPQHF.

V and J are TRBV30 and TRBJ2-5, with TRBD2 as a possible D gene (6 bases). This CDR3 comprises 11 residues. Germline values: CDR1 GTSNPN, CDR2 SVGIG (reference sequence). The V end was cut by 4 bases, the J end by 5 bases, with 8 bases between. The CDR3 here is CAWTGRETQYF. CDR3 bases: TGTGCCTGGACAGGGAGGGAGACCCAGTACTTC.

V is TRBV6-1 and J is TRBJ2-5, with 10 nucleotides matching TRBD2. CDR1 and CDR2 from the germline V gene are MNHNS and SASEGT. The junction had 8 bases not matched to a gene; V was cut back by 7 bases and J by 3 bases. The CDR3 extends over 15 amino acids. The CDR3 is CASTRAGGFEETQYF. The CDR3 bases are TGTGCCAGCACAAGAGCGGGAGGGTTCGAAGAGACCCAGTACTTC.

This clone has more than one count but fewer than ten. This rearrangement joins TRBV30 to TRBJ1-6; a possible D gene is TRBD1 (6 bases). V shed 7 bases and J shed 4 bases, with 17 bases lying between them. The CDR3 length is 15 residues. Per germline, CDR1 GTSNPN and CDR2 SVGIG (reference sequence). CDR3 sequence: CAYRTEGVYNSPLHF. DNA for the CDR3: TGTGCCTACCGGACAGAGGGGGTATATAATTCACCCCTCCACTTT.